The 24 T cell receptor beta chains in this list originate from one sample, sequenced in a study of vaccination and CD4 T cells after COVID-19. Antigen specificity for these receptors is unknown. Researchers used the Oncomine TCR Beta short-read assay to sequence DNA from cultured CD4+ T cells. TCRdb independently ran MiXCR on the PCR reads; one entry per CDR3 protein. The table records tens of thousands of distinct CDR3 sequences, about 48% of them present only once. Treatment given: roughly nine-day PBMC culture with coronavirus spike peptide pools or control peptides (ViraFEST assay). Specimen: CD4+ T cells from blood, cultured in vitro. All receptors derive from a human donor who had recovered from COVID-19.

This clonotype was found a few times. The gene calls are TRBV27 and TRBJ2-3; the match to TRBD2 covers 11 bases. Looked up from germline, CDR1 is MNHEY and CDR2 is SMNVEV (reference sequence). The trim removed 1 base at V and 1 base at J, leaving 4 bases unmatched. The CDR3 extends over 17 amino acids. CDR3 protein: CASSLFKLAGGTDTQYF. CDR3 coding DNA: TGTGCCAGCAGTTTATTCAAACTAGCGGGGGGCACAGATACGCAGTATTTT.

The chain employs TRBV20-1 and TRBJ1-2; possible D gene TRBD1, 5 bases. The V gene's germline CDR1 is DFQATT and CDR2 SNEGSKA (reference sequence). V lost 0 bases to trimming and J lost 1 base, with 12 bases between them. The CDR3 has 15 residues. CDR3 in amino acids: CSARDDTQDNYGYTF. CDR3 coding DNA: TGCAGTGCTAGAGATGACACACAGGATAACTATGGCTACACCTTC.

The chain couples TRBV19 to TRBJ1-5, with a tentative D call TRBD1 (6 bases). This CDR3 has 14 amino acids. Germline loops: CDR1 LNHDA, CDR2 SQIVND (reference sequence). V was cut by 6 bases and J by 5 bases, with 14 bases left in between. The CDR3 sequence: CASSPGGGDQPQHF. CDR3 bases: TGTGCCAGTAGCCCGGGGGGGGGCGATCAGCCCCAGCATTTT.

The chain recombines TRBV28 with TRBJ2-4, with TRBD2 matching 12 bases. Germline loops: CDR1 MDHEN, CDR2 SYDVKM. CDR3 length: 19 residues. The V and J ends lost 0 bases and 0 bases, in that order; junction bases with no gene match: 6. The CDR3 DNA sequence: TGTGCCAGCAGTTTATGGCTAGCGGGAGGGAGTCGAGCCAAAAACATTCAGTACTTC. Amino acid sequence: CASSLWLAGGSRAKNIQYF.

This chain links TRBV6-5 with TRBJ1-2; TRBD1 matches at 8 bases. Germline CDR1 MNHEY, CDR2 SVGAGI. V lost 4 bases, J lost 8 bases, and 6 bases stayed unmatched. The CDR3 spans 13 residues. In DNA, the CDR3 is TGTGCCAGCAGTTCCGGACAGGGTGGAGGCTACACCTTC. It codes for CASSSGQGGGYTF.

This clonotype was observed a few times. The CDR3 DNA reads as TGTGCCTGGAAAATGTCCGAGAACACTGAAGCTTTCTTT. Protein sequence: CAWKMSENTEAFF. V is TRBV30 and J is TRBJ1-1; D unresolved. CDR1 is GTSNPN, CDR2 SVGIG, per germline (reference sequence). Deletions cut 4 bases from V and 1 base from J, with 10 bases between. The CDR3 is 13 residues long.

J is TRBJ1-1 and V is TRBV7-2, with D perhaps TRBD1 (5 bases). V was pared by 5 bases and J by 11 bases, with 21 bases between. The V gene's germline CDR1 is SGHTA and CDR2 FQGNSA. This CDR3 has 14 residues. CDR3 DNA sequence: TGTGCCAGCAGCCCAGAGTGGGGGGGACGTGACGCTTTCTTT. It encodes CASSPEWGGRDAFF.

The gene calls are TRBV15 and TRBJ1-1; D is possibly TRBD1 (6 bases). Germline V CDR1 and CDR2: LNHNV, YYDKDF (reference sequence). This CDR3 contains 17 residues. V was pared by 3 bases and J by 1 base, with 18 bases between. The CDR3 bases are TGTGCCACCAGCAGCAGGTGGGACACCGGCCAGAACACTGAAGCTTTCTTT. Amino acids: CATSSRWDTGQNTEAFF.

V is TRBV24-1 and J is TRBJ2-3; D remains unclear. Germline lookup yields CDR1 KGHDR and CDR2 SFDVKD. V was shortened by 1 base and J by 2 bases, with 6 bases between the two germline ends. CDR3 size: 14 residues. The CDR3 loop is CATSDLVHTDTQYF. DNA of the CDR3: TGTGCCACCAGTGATTTAGTCCACACAGATACGCAGTATTTT.

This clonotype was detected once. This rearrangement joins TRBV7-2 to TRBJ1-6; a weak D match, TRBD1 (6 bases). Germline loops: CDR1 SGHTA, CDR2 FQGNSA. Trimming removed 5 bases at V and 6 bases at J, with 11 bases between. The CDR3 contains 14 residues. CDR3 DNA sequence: TGTGCCAGCAGCGCGGACAGTGGTAATTCACCCCTCCACTTT. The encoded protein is CASSADSGNSPLHF.

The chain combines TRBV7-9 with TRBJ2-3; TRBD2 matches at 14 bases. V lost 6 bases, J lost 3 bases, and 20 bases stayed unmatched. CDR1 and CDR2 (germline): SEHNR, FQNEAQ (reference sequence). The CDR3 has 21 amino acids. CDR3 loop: CASSTRGGLAGGHILTDTQYF. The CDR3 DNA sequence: TGTGCCAGCAGTACCCGGGGAGGACTAGCGGGGGGCCACATCCTTACAGATACGCAGTATTTT.

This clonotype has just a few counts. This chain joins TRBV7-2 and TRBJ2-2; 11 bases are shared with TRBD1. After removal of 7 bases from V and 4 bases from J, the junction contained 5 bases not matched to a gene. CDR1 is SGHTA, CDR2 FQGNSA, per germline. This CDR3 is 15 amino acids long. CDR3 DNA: TGTGCCAGCACTCTGGACAGGGGGCGCACCGGGGAGCTGTTTTTT. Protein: CASTLDRGRTGELFF.

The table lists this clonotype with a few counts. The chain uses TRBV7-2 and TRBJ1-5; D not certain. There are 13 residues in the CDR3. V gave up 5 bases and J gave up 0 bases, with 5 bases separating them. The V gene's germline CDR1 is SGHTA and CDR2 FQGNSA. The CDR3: CASSLHSNQPQHF. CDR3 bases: TGTGCCAGCAGCCTTCATAGCAATCAGCCCCAGCATTTT.

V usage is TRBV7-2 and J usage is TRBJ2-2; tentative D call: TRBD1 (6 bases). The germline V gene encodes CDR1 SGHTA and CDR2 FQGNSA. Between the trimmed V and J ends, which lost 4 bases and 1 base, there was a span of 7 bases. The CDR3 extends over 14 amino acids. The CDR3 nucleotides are TGTGCCAGCAGCTGGGGACAGAACACCGGGGAGCTGTTTTTT. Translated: CASSWGQNTGELFF.

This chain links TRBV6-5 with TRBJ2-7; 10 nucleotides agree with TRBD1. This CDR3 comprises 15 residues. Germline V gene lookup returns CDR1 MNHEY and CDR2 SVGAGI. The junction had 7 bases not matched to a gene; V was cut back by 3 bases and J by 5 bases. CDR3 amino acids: CASSYRRTGGNEQYF. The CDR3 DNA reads TGTGCCAGCAGTTATCGCAGGACAGGGGGAAACGAGCAGTACTTC.

The CDR3 DNA reads as TGTGCCAGCAGTTATCCGGGACCCCAGGCGGCCGGGGAGCTGTTTTTT. Its protein product is CASSYPGPQAAGELFF. The chain is built from TRBV12-3 or TRBV12-4 and TRBJ2-2; D tentatively reads TRBD1 or TRBD2 (5 bases each). The ends were cut back, 4 bases at V and 6 bases at J, with 18 bases in the middle. This CDR3 is 16 amino acids long.

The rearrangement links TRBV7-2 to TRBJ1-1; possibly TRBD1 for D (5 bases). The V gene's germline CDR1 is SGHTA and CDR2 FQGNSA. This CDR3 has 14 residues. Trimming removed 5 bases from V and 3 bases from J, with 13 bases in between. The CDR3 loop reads CASSPRGSDTEAFF. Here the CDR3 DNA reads TGTGCCAGCAGCCCCCGGGGGTCGGACACTGAAGCTTTCTTT.

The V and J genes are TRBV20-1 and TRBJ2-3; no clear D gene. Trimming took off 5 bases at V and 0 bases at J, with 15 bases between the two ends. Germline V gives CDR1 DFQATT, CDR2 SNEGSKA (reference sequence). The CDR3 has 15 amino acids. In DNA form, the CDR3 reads TGCAGTGCTGTAGGAAGGGAAGCTAGCACAGATACGCAGTATTTT. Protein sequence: CSAVGREASTDTQYF.

The CDR3 nucleotides read TGTGCCAGTAGTCCGGACAGGGTGGGAGAGACCCAGTACTTC. Residues: CASSPDRVGETQYF. The gene calls are TRBV19 and TRBJ2-5; 8 bases line up with TRBD1. Germline V gene sequence: CDR1 LNHDA, CDR2 SQIVND (reference sequence). The ends lost 5 bases at V and 4 bases at J; junction bases unmatched: 6. The CDR3 spans 14 residues.

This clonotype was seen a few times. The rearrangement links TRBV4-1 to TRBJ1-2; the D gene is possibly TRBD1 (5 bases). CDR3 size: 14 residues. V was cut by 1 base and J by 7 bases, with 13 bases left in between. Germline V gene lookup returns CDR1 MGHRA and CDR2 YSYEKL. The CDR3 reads CASSQVGGSGGYTF. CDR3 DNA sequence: TGCGCCAGCAGCCAAGTTGGGGGGAGTGGTGGCTACACCTTC.

The CDR3 DNA reads TGTGCCAGCAGCTCAGGGACAGGGAACACCGGGGAGCTGTTTTTT. This translates into CASSSGTGNTGELFF. This chain connects TRBV11-2 to TRBJ2-2; 8 nucleotides line up with TRBD1. V shed 4 bases and J 1 base; nucleotides not matched to a gene: 2. The CDR3 spans 15 residues. Germline CDR1 is SGHAT and CDR2 is FQNNGV.

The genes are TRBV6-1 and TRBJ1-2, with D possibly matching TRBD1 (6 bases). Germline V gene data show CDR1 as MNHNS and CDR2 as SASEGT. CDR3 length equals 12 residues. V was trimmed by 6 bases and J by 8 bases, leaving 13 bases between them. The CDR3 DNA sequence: TGTGCCAGCAGCTTACGGGGGGGCGGCTACACCTTC. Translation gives CASSLRGGGYTF.

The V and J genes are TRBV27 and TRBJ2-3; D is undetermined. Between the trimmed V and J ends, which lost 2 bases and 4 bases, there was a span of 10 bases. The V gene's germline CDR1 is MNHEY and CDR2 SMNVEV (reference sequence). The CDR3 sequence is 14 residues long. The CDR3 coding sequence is TGTGCCAGCAGTTTAATGGTAGCATCAGATACGCAGTATTTT. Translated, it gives CASSLMVASDTQYF.

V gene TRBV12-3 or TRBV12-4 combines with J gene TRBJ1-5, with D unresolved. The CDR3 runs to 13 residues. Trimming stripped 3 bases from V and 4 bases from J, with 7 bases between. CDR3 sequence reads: CASSLTQNQPQHF. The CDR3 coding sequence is TGTGCCAGCAGTTTGACACAAAATCAGCCCCAGCATTTT.